The clone carrying this TCR beta chain turned up a few times. The source of the sample is a study of T cells in Graves' hyperthyroidism and ophthalmopathy. Whole-study context: The initial diagnosis was the point when peripheral blood was collected, ahead of any treatment.

CDR3 length: 13 amino acids. The V gene lost 2 bases and the J gene lost 3 bases, with 11 bases spanning the gap. Germline V gene data show CDR1 as GTSNPN and CDR2 as SVGIG (reference sequence). TCR beta CDR3 sequences were amplified from RNA transcripts. RT-PCR in the first round (using the HTBI primer set) targeted the TCR CDR3. TCRdb reprocessed the multiplex PCR reads via MiXCR and lists one record per CDR3 protein. The sample lists about 270,000 distinct CDR3 sequences; 22% were seen once. The TCR sequence derives from a man between 25 and 39 years old with Graves' ophthalmopathy. The sample consisted of blood. The rearrangement joins TRBV30 to TRBJ2-7; D is perhaps TRBD1 (6 bases). The CDR3 nucleotides read TGTGCCTGGAGTCCAGGGGTAGTCTACGAGCAGTACTTC. This encodes CAWSPGVVYEQYF. Drawing the rest from reference TRBV30 and TRBJ2-7, the complete variable domain is SQTIHQWPATLVQPVGSPLSLECTVEGTSNPNLYWYRQAAGRGLQLLFYSVGIGQISSEVPQNLSASRPQDRQFILSSKKLLLSDSGFYLCAWSPGVVYEQYFGPGTRLTVT.